This paragraph reports one T cell receptor (beta chain). Its antigen is currently not known. Per-base quality was not reported, and no clone a single base away is much larger than it. The immunoSEQ Assay, a bias-controlled multiplex PCR, was used to amplify TCRbeta CDR3 regions from genomic DNA. Under the source paper's analysis protocol: Nucleated cell counts per sample were estimated from amplification of reference gene primers within the assay. To quantify the absolute abundance of each unique TCRbeta CDR3 rearrangement, sequence reads were collapsed and filtered. Productive Simpson clonality was computed per sample as the square root of Simpson's diversity index over productive rearrangements. In its TCRdb copy, this immuneACCESS table keeps in-frame sequences only and misses some clones. Where compared with another copy, unresolved V genes explain less than half of these, and the others have no known cause. That table is the source of V, J and clone size, and D and trimming were worked out from the DNA. In all, the sample holds about 130,000 clones, and about 88% of those were seen once. Roughly 1.2% of the sample comes from the top ten.

The collaborating institutions used their own protocols to collect whole blood in K2EDTA tubes. For TCRbeta analysis, collaborators shipped samples as frozen whole blood, isolated PBMCs, or DNA extracted from either of those sample types. This sample stems from a study of blood T cell repertoires in COVID-19 (dated by TCRdb to the early 2020s). Regarding the complete study: Samples covering the acute and convalescent phases of COVID-19 were provided by collaborators in the United States, Italy and Spain. The prospective study material was composed of cDNA or gDNA derived from T cells, B-cell-depleted T cells, or PBMCs. Subjects who had been exposed to COVID-19, were actively infected with it, or had recovered from it provided the deeply sampled blood TCRbeta repertoires that made up the dataset. A freely available public database, intended as a resource for researchers studying the immune response to SARS-CoV-2, is where the repertoires were released. The samples were drawn from the first 160 participants of the ongoing ImmuneRACE study and from 1,254 subjects provided by 6 global collaborators. Sample metadata almost always included a de-identified subject ID, COVID-19 status, age in years and sex. Where available, HLA class I and class II types were taken from metadata supplied by the sample provider and were not determined by assay-based typing.

General conclusions and limits of the study: How much clinical and demographic metadata was included differed by source and by participant, and the metadata was provided uncurated.

Via the germline V gene, CDR1 is SGHAT and CDR2 FQNNGV. The V end loses 1 base and the J end loses 1 base, and a stretch of 11 bases separates them. The CDR3 has 15 amino acids, counting the end cysteine and phenylalanine. Only the CDR3 part of the read is kept: 45 bases, read in frame from the first base. The V and J segments used are TRBV11-2 and TRBJ2-7; matching of 6 bases hints at TRBD2 as the D gene. Source material: peripheral blood. The receptor's source is a woman aged 80 or over with acute or convalescent COVID-19. The sequenced DNA: TGTGCCAGCAGCTTAGGACTTAGCGGTTCCTACGAGCAGTACTTC. Its translation reads: CASSLGLSGSYEQYF.